The source of this TCR beta chain is a study of Tregs in tolerant kidney transplant recipients (dated by TCRdb to the late 2010s). Broadly, across the study: The transplants used related donors with nonmyeloablative bone marrow transplantation, and mixed chimerism in the human trials was transient. The study applied TCRbeta sequencing to find donor-specific regulatory T cells before combined kidney and bone marrow transplantation and then followed those same cells after transplant.

V is pruned by 5 bases and J by 7 bases, leaving 16 bases of the junction without a gene match. Based on the germline V gene, the CDR1 and CDR2 sequences are SGHVS and FNYEAQ. The CDR3 starts with the cysteine, ends with the phenylalanine, and has 16 residues. Of the read, only the CDR3 DNA is kept; its 48 bases are in frame from base 1. For TCRbeta CDR3 sequencing, genomic DNA was extracted from sorted cells using the QIAGEN DNeasy Blood and Tissue Kit. High-throughput TCRbeta CDR3 sequencing was carried out commercially through immunoSEQ, with PCR amplification with bias correction and internal controls included. The source study handled its data this way. A unique productive TCRbeta sequence was defined by the CDR3 nucleotide sequence when primers matched, and otherwise by the CDR3 amino acid sequence together with the Vbeta and Jbeta genes. To correct for sorting error, sequences found in more than one sorted population at a frequency ratio of 2:1 or less were discarded, and the remaining shared sequences were assigned to the population with the higher frequency. A sequence was defined as donor-reactive if the sequence was expanded at least 5-fold in CFSE-low cells compared with unstimulated cells and had a frequency of at least 0.01% in CFSE-low cells. Jensen-Shannon divergence, calculated on the top 100 TCRbeta sequences ranked by frequency, was used to quantify repertoire divergence. For samples with multiple sequencing runs, sorting error was corrected separately for each run before the runs were pooled. Entries here come from immuneACCESS through TCRdb and include only in-frame sequences with V and J called. Some clones fail to appear in such tables; in the studies checked, an unresolved V gene covers under half of the shortfall, and the cause of the remainder is unknown. V, J and clone size reflect that table, while D and trimming were determined from the DNA. The sample records 50,000 to 85,000 clones, roughly 92% of which are singletons. The biggest ten clones account for roughly 9.8% of the sample.

This clone was found once. Its target antigen remains unknown. No base-level quality is on record; no much larger clone is a single base apart. Results and caveats for the whole study, not just this receptor: In tolerant patients, the expansion of donor-specific Tregs was greater than global Treg expansion, suggesting that the expansion was antigen-driven rather than nonspecific. Because the PCR primers were changed over time for some patients, nucleotide-level comparison could not be performed across the samples from those patients. Expanding Tregs with activated donor B cells appeared to identify the most biologically relevant and donor-specific TCRbeta repertoire. Because only a small number of patients were included, the study had limitations, and the results will need to be validated in larger populations as well as under other immunosuppression protocols. Biological reproducibility was not directly addressed, though technical replication error appeared minimal.

What this sample's time point label stands for: blood sample drawn before combined kidney and bone marrow transplant. Thawed PBMCs were FACS-sorted into unstimulated Tregs (CD4+CD25+CD127-), CD4+ non-Tregs (CD4+CD25-), CD4 cells and CD8 cells. 4 combined kidney and bone marrow transplant recipients from the ITN036ST trial were included as patients, and samples were available only from these trial subjects. Healthy control blood was separated into PBMCs by Ficoll density gradient and cryopreserved, and patient PBMCs were collected both before and after transplant. The sequencing here drew on CD8+ T cells from blood, taken before the transplant. This receptor was obtained from a human donor who received a combined kidney and bone marrow transplant. This chain joins TRBV7-6 to TRBJ1-1; 7 bases in the junction line up with TRBD1. The DNA reads TGTGCCAGCAGCCCCGGCGTCGCAGGCCACAGGGGTGAAGCTTTCTTT. Its coded protein is CASSPGVAGHRGEAFF.